This T cell receptor beta chain derives from a study of radiotherapy plus CTLA-4 blockade in lung cancer. As for the study in general: Among patients, approximately 19% showed objective responses, and approximately 31% had disease control.

With respect to this clone: Antigen specificity is unknown.

The table came from immunoSEQ multiplex PCR; TCRdb's copy has only in-frame clones and leaves some out. The top ten clones hold under 4% of a sample with 75,000 to 100,000 clones, about 81% of them seen once. The study's findings and limits: Expansion of tumor-derived TCR clones was observed in blood after radiotherapy plus ipilimumab. Response was reportedly best predicted by early blood T cell clone dynamics, with interferon-beta.

This receptor was taken from a human donor with non-small cell lung cancer who had a partial response to radiotherapy plus ipilimumab. This specimen was peripheral blood, taken from a patient treated with radiotherapy plus ipilimumab.

CDR3 DNA: TGTGCCAGCAGGTCTATACTAGGTGCCTACGAGCAGTACTTC. Its protein product is CASRSILGAYEQYF. The chain recombines TRBV27 with TRBJ2-7; maybe TRBD2 (5 bases). V lost 6 bases to trimming and J lost 2 bases, with 14 bases between them. CDR3 length: 14 residues. Germline CDR1 MNHEY, CDR2 SMNVEV (reference sequence).